This T cell receptor (beta chain) was recorded in a study of T-cell reconstitution after alpha-beta-depleted transplantation in children. Only a few counts were recorded for this clonotype. This CDR3 region has 14 residues. Germline trimming cut 6 bases from V and 1 base from J; bases unmatched to any gene: 4. The germline CDR1 and CDR2 sequences are MDHEN and SYDVKM. The library targeted TCRbeta and was prepared with unique molecular identifiers. TCRdb passed the PCR reads through MiXCR, listing each CDR3 protein once. The sample includes about 500,000 distinct CDR3 sequences, about 31% of them seen just once.

The TCR sequence derives from a human donor who donated a stem cell graft to a child with aplastic anemia. The gene calls are TRBV28 and TRBJ2-7, with 9 nucleotides matching TRBD2. The sample here was PBMCs from the stem cell graft donor, taken from the stem cell graft. The CDR3 loop is CASRLGLASYEQYF. The CDR3 DNA follows: TGTGCCAGCAGACTCGGACTAGCGTCCTACGAGCAGTACTTC.